Each of the 14 T cell receptor beta chains below was sequenced from the same sample in a study of cytomegalovirus exposure and HLA in healthy donors. This PCR relied on a set of 60 Vbeta primers and 13 Jbeta primers. Generated by immunoSEQ multiplex PCR, the TCRdb table keeps only in-frame clones and is missing some. The table includes around 120,000 clones, roughly 80% detected once. The material sequenced was PBMCs. The receptors were gathered from a female donor in good health and CMV-seropositive.

A note on this clone: Other DNA sequences within the sample encode an identical CDR3. The chain uses TRBV5-4 and TRBJ2-2; D is possibly TRBD1 (6 bases). The CDR3 covers 14 residues. Per the germline V gene, CDR1 is SGHNT and CDR2 is YYREEE (reference sequence). V was trimmed by 0 bases and J by 7 bases, leaving 10 bases between them. CDR3 bases: TGTGCCAGCAGCTTGGACAGGGCCAACGGGGAGCTGTTTTTT. Translating gives CASSLDRANGELFF.

This clone is a singleton in its sample. The chain links TRBV5-1 to TRBJ2-1; 7 bases align to TRBD1. CDR1 and CDR2 from the germline V gene are SGHRS and YFSETQ. This CDR3 is built from 14 residues. The CDR3 here is CFEGEGGCDNEQFF. The CDR3 nucleotides read TGCTTCGAAGGTGAAGGGGGCTGCGACAATGAGCAGTTCTTC.

The chain couples TRBV7-2 to TRBJ1-1, with no clear D. The CDR3 loop spans 13 amino acids. CDR1 is SGHTA, CDR2 FQGNSA, per germline. V lost 3 bases and J lost 4, with 9 bases in between. CDR3 nucleotide sequence: TGTGCCAGCAGCTTCGAGGGATCCACTGAAGCTTTCTTT. This translates into CASSFEGSTEAFF.

The CDR3 loop reads CASSQELAGRWPPYGYTF. Written as DNA, the CDR3 is TGCGCCAGCAGCCAAGAATTGGCAGGGAGGTGGCCCCCTTATGGCTACACCTTC. The chain joins TRBV4-1 to TRBJ1-2; weak D call: TRBD1 (5 bases). The CDR3 extends over 18 amino acids. Germline V gene data show CDR1 as MGHRA and CDR2 as YSYEKL. The V and J ends lost 0 bases and 5 bases respectively, with 22 bases between them.

This chain joins TRBV2 and TRBJ1-3, with D perhaps matching TRBD1 (5 bases). Germline assignment: CDR1 SNHLY and CDR2 FYNNEI. The V end was cut by 3 bases, the J end by 2 bases, with 5 bases between. The CDR3 consists of 13 residues. The DNA of the CDR3 is TGTGCCAGCAGTGACAGGGCTGGAAACACCATATATTTT. Its translation is CASSDRAGNTIYF. The full variable domain, in which reference TRBV2 and TRBJ1-3 provide the parts outside the CDR3, is EPEVTQTPSHQVTQMGQEVILRCVPISNHLYFYWYRQILGQKVEFLVSFYNNEISEKSEIFDDQFSVERPDGSNFTLKIRSTKLEDSAMYFCASSDRAGNTIYFGEGSWLTVV.

V and J are TRBV19 and TRBJ2-2; possibly TRBD1 for D (6 bases). Germline V CDR1 and CDR2: LNHDA, SQIVND (reference sequence). Trimming removed 7 bases from V and 6 bases from J, with 15 bases in between. The CDR3 runs 14 residues. The CDR3 sequence is CASTPGQWAGELFF. As DNA, the CDR3 is TGTGCCAGTACCCCGGGACAATGGGCCGGGGAGCTGTTTTTT.

This chain joins TRBV10-3 and TRBJ1-2; 11 nucleotides match TRBD1. CDR1 and CDR2 from the germline V gene are ENHRY and SYGVKD. The CDR3 spans 13 residues. Trimming took 6 bases from V and 7 from J; bases not matched to a gene: 4. The CDR3 DNA follows: TGTGCCATCAGGAGGGACAGGGGGTTTGGCTACACCTTC. Its translation: CAIRRDRGFGYTF.

The chain carries TRBV5-4 and TRBJ1-5; D might be TRBD1 (6 bases). Germline lookup yields CDR1 SGHNT and CDR2 YYREEE (reference sequence). Trimming pared 4 bases from V and 7 bases from J, leaving 18 bases between. CDR3 size: 15 residues. This CDR3 is CASSLGGGATQPQHF. The CDR3 DNA follows: TGTGCCAGCAGCCTGGGCGGGGGGGCTACGCAGCCCCAGCATTTT.

This chain links TRBV5-4 with TRBJ2-5; D is perhaps TRBD2 (5 bases). The tail of the sequence fits TRBJ2-7 better, so the J call may be wrong. The CDR3 runs to 15 residues. Germline loops: CDR1 SGHNT, CDR2 YYREEE (reference sequence). CDR3 in DNA: TGTGCCAGCAGGCGGACTGGCGCGAACTCCTACGAGCAGTACTTC. The encoded protein is CASRRTGANSYEQYF.

This clone appeared once. The chain has TRBV5-4 and TRBJ1-2; perhaps TRBD1 as D (5 bases). V lost 0 bases and J 2 bases, leaving 8 bases between the germline ends. Germline loops: CDR1 SGHNT, CDR2 YYREEE (reference sequence). The CDR3 is 14 residues long. The CDR3 DNA reads as TGTGCCAGCAGCTTGGAAACAGGCAACTATGGCTACACCTTC. Its translation: CASSLETGNYGYTF.

The chain employs TRBV6-5 and TRBJ2-7; D is uncertain. V lost 6 bases, J lost 2 bases, and 11 bases lay in between. Germline CDR1 MNHEY, CDR2 SVGAGI. This CDR3 has 13 amino acids. The CDR3 DNA sequence: TGTGCCAGCAGACAACCAGGAACCTACGAGCAGTACTTC. It yields the protein CASRQPGTYEQYF.

The chain carries TRBV5-4 and TRBJ2-3, with 10 bases lining up with TRBD1. V shed 4 bases, J shed 6 bases, and the junction held 11 bases outside the gene matches. Germline V gene data show CDR1 as SGHNT and CDR2 as YYREEE (reference sequence). The length of the CDR3 is 16 residues. CDR3 sequence: CASSPGGDRGRDTQYF. The CDR3 DNA follows: TGTGCCAGCAGCCCCGGAGGGGACAGGGGAAGGGATACGCAGTATTTT.

The chain couples TRBV18 to TRBJ2-7; 7 positions agree with TRBD2. CDR3 length equals 15 residues. V lost 6 bases to trimming and J lost 3 bases; unmatched junction nucleotides: 11. The germline V gene has CDR1 KGHSH and CDR2 LQKENI. Here the CDR3 DNA reads TGTGCCAGCTCCCGGGGCGCGGGGGATTACTACGAGCAGTACTTC. Translating it yields CASSRGAGDYYEQYF.

This chain joins TRBV10-2 and TRBJ2-3, with D possibly being TRBD2 (6 bases). The V end was cut by 1 base, the J end by 10 bases, with 9 bases between. The CDR3 sequence is 12 residues long. CDR1 is WSHSY, CDR2 SAAADI, per germline. Here the CDR3 DNA reads TGCGCCAGCAGTGAGTTGGGGGGAGCGCAGTATTTT. Translating gives CASSELGGAQYF.